The 23 T cell receptor beta chains below were found in one sample sequenced in a study of blood T cell repertoires in COVID-19. TCRdb's table, derived via immunoSEQ multiplex PCR, lists solely in-frame clones and lacks some. Of around 310,000 clones in the sample, roughly 89% are singletons; the top ten hold about 9.4%. Material: PBMCs or T cells enriched from blood (not recorded which). These receptors were taken from a woman aged 30 to 39 who had recovered from COVID-19.

This clone appeared once. The gene calls are TRBV3-1 (or the pseudogene TRBV3-2) and TRBJ1-5, with unresolved D. Trimming removed 0 bases from V and 5 bases from J, with 8 bases in between. Germline V gene lookup returns CDR1 LGHDT and CDR2 YNNKEL (reference sequence). CDR3 size: 14 residues. CDR3 sequence (DNA): TGTGCCAGCAGCCAAGACACGGGTTATCAGCCCCAGCATTTT. It yields the protein CASSQDTGYQPQHF.

The rearrangement links TRBV3-1 (or the pseudogene TRBV3-2) to TRBJ2-2; possibly TRBD1 for D (5 bases). The CDR3 loop spans 17 amino acids. The germline V gene encodes CDR1 LGHDT and CDR2 YNNKEL (reference sequence). Trimming left V 0 bases short and J 4 bases short, with 15 bases between. The CDR3 region has the DNA TGTGCCAGCAGCCAAGATTGGGCAGGGTACTTCACCGGGGAGCTGTTTTTT. This translates into CASSQDWAGYFTGELFF.

The rearrangement links TRBV5-4 to TRBJ1-1; 8 nucleotides agree with TRBD1. The germline V gene has CDR1 SGHNT and CDR2 YYREEE (reference sequence). The CDR3 totals 16 residues. The V segment lost 4 bases and the J segment 10 bases; nucleotides outside the gene matches: 18. In nucleotides, the CDR3 is TGTGCCAGCAGCCCCGATCAGGGGGCCCTAAGGTATCGAGCTTTCTTT. Residues: CASSPDQGALRYRAFF.

The DNA for the CDR3 is TGCGCCAGCAGCCCGGGGCTAGCGGGAGGGCCGAGCTCCTACAATGAGCAGTTCTTC. Translating it yields CASSPGLAGGPSSYNEQFF. The chain couples TRBV4-1 to TRBJ2-1, with TRBD2 matching over 12 bases. CDR3 length: 19 amino acids. The junction had 10 bases not matched to a gene; V was cut back by 4 bases and J by 0 bases. Germline lookup yields CDR1 MGHRA and CDR2 YSYEKL.

The V gene is TRBV6-2 or TRBV6-3, the J gene TRBJ2-4; no clear D. The CDR3 length is 13 residues. Germline loops: CDR1 MNHEY, CDR2 SVGEGT. With 6 bases removed from V and 15 bases from J, the gap between germline ends came to 21 bases. Written as DNA, the CDR3 is TGTGCCAGCAGCCCCGCTCACCGAGACCGCGGGTACTTC. Encoded protein: CASSPAHRDRGYF.

DNA of the CDR3: TGCGCCAGCAGCTTGGTGGTTCTCGGGTTGCGAGAGACCCAGTACTTC. It is translated as CASSLVVLGLRETQYF. The chain couples TRBV5-1 to TRBJ2-5, with unresolved D. The CDR3 runs to 16 residues. Trimming took 0 bases from V and 4 from J, leaving 16 bases between them. The V gene's germline CDR1 is SGHRS and CDR2 YFSETQ.

The chain couples TRBV6-5 to TRBJ1-1; weak D call: TRBD1 (5 bases). In germline, CDR1 is MNHEY, CDR2 SVGAGI. Between the trimmed V and J ends, which lost 6 bases and 6 bases, there was a span of 20 bases. This CDR3 region has 15 residues. DNA of the CDR3: TGTGCCAGCAGCCCCCGGGCACCGTGGGGCGCTGAAGCTTTCTTT. Protein product: CASSPRAPWGAEAFF.

The rearrangement links TRBV28 to TRBJ1-1, with D possibly TRBD1 on 6 matching bases. CDR1 is MDHEN, CDR2 SYDVKM, per germline. The CDR3 is 14 amino acids. Trimming took off 7 bases at V and 0 bases at J, with 12 bases between the two ends. This CDR3 is CASTWDIMNTEAFF. CDR3 nucleotides: TGTGCCAGCACCTGGGACATCATGAACACTGAAGCTTTCTTT.

This clone has just a few counts. This chain uses TRBV30 with TRBJ2-1; 14 bases line up with TRBD2. Germline lookup yields CDR1 GTSNPN and CDR2 SVGIG (reference sequence). The CDR3 runs 17 residues. V shed 0 bases and J 7 bases; nucleotides not matched to a gene: 8. CDR3 DNA: TGTGCCTGGAGTGTCGGGACTAGCGGGAGTGGAAGAAATGAGCAGTTCTTC. Translating it yields CAWSVGTSGSGRNEQFF.

The chain employs TRBV19 and TRBJ2-3, with D maybe TRBD2 (6 bases). This CDR3 is built from 14 residues. Trimming pared 3 bases from V and 6 bases from J, leaving 13 bases between. CDR1 is LNHDA and CDR2 is SQIVND in the germline V gene (reference sequence). CDR3 amino acids: CASSMGGGGDTQYF. In DNA, the CDR3 is TGTGCCAGTAGTATGGGTGGCGGAGGGGATACGCAGTATTTT.

The chain carries TRBV28 and TRBJ2-7; possible D gene TRBD2, 5 bases. Germline loops: CDR1 MDHEN, CDR2 SYDVKM. This CDR3 spans 13 amino acids. V was trimmed by 4 bases and J by 6 bases, leaving 13 bases between them. The CDR3 DNA reads as TGTGCCAGCAGTTCAGCGGAGAAGACCGAGCAGTACTTC. This sequence encodes CASSSAEKTEQYF.

This sequence joins TRBV28 and TRBJ1-5; no clear D gene. Germline V gene lookup returns CDR1 MDHEN and CDR2 SYDVKM. This CDR3 spans 16 amino acids. The V and J ends lost 1 base and 1 base respectively, with 11 bases between them. CDR3 sequence: CASSLSPGRSNQPQHF. CDR3 nucleotide sequence: TGTGCCAGCAGTTTATCTCCGGGGAGGAGCAATCAGCCCCAGCATTTT.

The chain combines TRBV6-5 with TRBJ1-2; the D is unclear. Trimming left V 0 bases short and J 1 base short, with 6 bases between. This CDR3 region has 14 residues. Germline V gene sequence: CDR1 MNHEY, CDR2 SVGAGI. This CDR3 is CASSYSRGNYGYTF. CDR3 nucleotide sequence: TGTGCCAGCAGTTACTCGCGCGGTAACTATGGCTACACCTTC.

The chain couples TRBV6-5 to TRBJ1-6; 7 positions agree with TRBD1. With V trimmed by 10 bases and J by 8 bases, 11 bases remained unmatched. Germline V gives CDR1 MNHEY, CDR2 SVGAGI. CDR3 size: 14 residues. In DNA form, the CDR3 reads TGTGCCACCACAGGGGATAGTGAAGATTCACCCCTCCACTTT. Residues: CATTGDSEDSPLHF.

The V and J genes are TRBV11-2 and TRBJ2-1; TRBD2 aligns across 9 bases. The V segment lost 3 bases and the J segment 6 bases; nucleotides outside the gene matches: 12. The CDR3 runs 17 residues. CDR1 is SGHAT, CDR2 FQNNGV, per germline. CDR3 nucleotide sequence: TGTGCCAGCAGCTTCGCCGTCGGGCGGGAGGGTACCAATGAGCAGTTCTTC. Translating gives CASSFAVGREGTNEQFF.

The rearrangement uses TRBV7-9 and TRBJ2-7; D is possibly TRBD2 (5 bases). The CDR3 consists of 17 residues. Germline CDR1 reads SEHNR; CDR2 reads FQNEAQ (reference sequence). The ends were cut back, 8 bases at V and 2 bases at J, with 25 bases in the middle. CDR3 sequence: CASDSGELSTGAYEQYF. For the CDR3, the DNA is TGTGCCAGCGACTCCGGGGAATTATCAACCGGAGCCTACGAGCAGTACTTC.

This clone was seen just once. CDR3 loop: CASSLGLAGVGNEQFF. The CDR3 region has the DNA TGTGCCAGCAGCTTGGGACTAGCGGGAGTGGGCAATGAGCAGTTCTTC. The chain is built from TRBV28 and TRBJ2-1; 14 positions agree with TRBD2. The length of the CDR3 is 16 residues. The junction had 7 bases not matched to a gene; V was cut back by 6 bases and J by 6 bases. Germline V gene data show CDR1 as MDHEN and CDR2 as SYDVKM.

The CDR3 DNA is TGTGCCAGCCTAGACAGGGTAACGTCACCCCTCCACTTT. As protein: CASLDRVTSPLHF. The chain recombines TRBV2 with TRBJ1-6; 7 bases fit TRBD1. CDR1 and CDR2 from the germline V gene are SNHLY and FYNNEI. The CDR3 is made up of 13 amino acids. J lost 10 bases, V lost 8 bases, and 8 bases had no gene match.

This chain connects TRBV11-2 to TRBJ2-7; D is possibly TRBD2 (5 bases). Trimming took 5 bases from V and 2 from J, leaving 13 bases between them. This CDR3 region has 14 residues. The V gene's germline CDR1 is SGHAT and CDR2 FQNNGV. CDR3 coding DNA: TGTGCCAGCAGCCCCCAGACTATAACCTACGAGCAGTACTTC. This gives the protein CASSPQTITYEQYF. Complete variable domain (other parts from reference TRBV11-2 and TRBJ2-7): EAGVAQSPRYKIIEKRQSVAFWCNPISGHATLYWYQQILGQGPKLLIQFQNNGVVDDSQLPKDRFSAERLKGVDSTLKIQPAKLEDSAVYLCASSPQTITYEQYFGPGTRLTVT.

V gene TRBV18 combines with J gene TRBJ1-5; D perhaps matches TRBD1 (5 bases). V was cut by 3 bases and J by 4 bases, with 13 bases left in between. CDR1 is KGHSH, CDR2 LQKENI, per germline. This CDR3 is built from 15 residues. DNA for the CDR3: TGTGCCAGCTCACCCTCTTCAGGGAGGAATCAGCCCCAGCATTTT. Protein sequence: CASSPSSGRNQPQHF.

V and J are TRBV28 and TRBJ2-3; no clear D. Germline CDR1 reads MDHEN; CDR2 reads SYDVKM. This CDR3 comprises 12 residues. The V end was cut by 2 bases, the J end by 2 bases, with 2 bases between. CDR3 in amino acids: CASSLLTDTQYF. The CDR3 region has the DNA TGTGCCAGCAGTTTACTCACAGATACGCAGTATTTT.

The gene calls are TRBV29-1 and TRBJ1-3; 7 positions match TRBD1. Per germline, CDR1 SQVTM and CDR2 ANQGSEA. CDR3 size: 13 residues. J gave up 4 bases and V 3 bases, and 3 bases lay outside the gene matches. For the CDR3, the DNA is TGCAGCGTTGATGACAGGGAGGGAAACACCATATATTTT. Encoded protein: CSVDDREGNTIYF.

The rearrangement joins TRBV29-1 to TRBJ1-1; 9 nucleotides match TRBD1. This CDR3 contains 13 residues. The germline V gene has CDR1 SQVTM and CDR2 ANQGSEA. With V trimmed by 3 bases and J by 6 bases, 5 bases remained unmatched. The CDR3 here is CSVEQGQGSEAFF. CDR3 DNA: TGCAGCGTTGAGCAGGGACAGGGTTCTGAAGCTTTCTTT. Full variable domain (rest looked up from reference TRBV29-1 and TRBJ1-1): SAVISQKPSRDICQRGTSLTIQCQVDSQVTMMFWYRQQPGQSLTLIATANQGSEATYESGFVIDKFPISRPNLTFSTLTVSNMSPEDSSIYLCSVEQGQGSEAFFGQGTRLTVV.